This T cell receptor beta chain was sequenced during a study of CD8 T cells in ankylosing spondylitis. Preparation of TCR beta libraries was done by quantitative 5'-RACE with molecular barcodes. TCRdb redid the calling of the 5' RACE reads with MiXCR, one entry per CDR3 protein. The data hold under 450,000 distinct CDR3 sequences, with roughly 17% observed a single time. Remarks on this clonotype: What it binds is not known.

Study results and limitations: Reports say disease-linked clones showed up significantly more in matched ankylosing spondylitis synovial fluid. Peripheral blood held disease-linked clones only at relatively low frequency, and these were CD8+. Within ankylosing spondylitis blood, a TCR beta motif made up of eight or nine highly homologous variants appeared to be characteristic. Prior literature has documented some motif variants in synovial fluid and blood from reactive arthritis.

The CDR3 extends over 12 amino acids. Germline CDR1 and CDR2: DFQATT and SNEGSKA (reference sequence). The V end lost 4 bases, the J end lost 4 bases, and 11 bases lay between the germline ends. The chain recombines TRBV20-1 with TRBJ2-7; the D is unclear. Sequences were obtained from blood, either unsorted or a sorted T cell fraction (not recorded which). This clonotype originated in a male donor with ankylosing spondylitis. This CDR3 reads CSATTRLYEQYF. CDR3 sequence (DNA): TGCAGTGCTACTACACGGTTATACGAGCAGTACTTC.